What follows are 15 T cell receptor beta chains derived from one specimen sequenced in a study of T cell responses to AZD1222 COVID-19 vaccine. TCRdb keeps only in-frame clones here, not all; method: immunoSEQ multiplex PCR. This sample carries approximately 92,000 clones, approximately 91% of them seen once, and the ten largest clones take around a fifth. The specimen was peripheral blood, collected on day 0 of AZD1222 vaccination. The receptors originated from an adult in good health.

This chain links TRBV3-1 (or the pseudogene TRBV3-2) with TRBJ1-1, with D uncertain. This CDR3 comprises 13 residues. Germline lookup yields CDR1 LGHDT and CDR2 YNNKEL (reference sequence). The V end lost 0 bases, the J end lost 1 base, and 3 bases lay between the germline ends. CDR3 nucleotides: TGTGCCAGCAGCCAAGAAGGGAACACTGAAGCTTTCTTT. Its translation: CASSQEGNTEAFF.

This clone has only one observation. The V and J genes are TRBV6-5 and TRBJ2-7, with 8 bases identical to TRBD1. The CDR3 totals 14 residues. Germline-derived CDR1 and CDR2 are MNHEY and SVGAGI. V lost 6 bases to trimming and J lost 5 bases; unmatched junction nucleotides: 9. In DNA, the CDR3 is TGTGCCAGCAGAAGACCAGGGGGCCGGAACGAGCAGTACTTC. Protein: CASRRPGGRNEQYF.

This chain connects TRBV9 to TRBJ2-4; 9 bases align to TRBD2. The CDR3 runs to 13 residues. Germline V CDR1 and CDR2: SGDLS, YYNGEE. The V and J ends lost 2 bases and 10 bases, in that order; junction bases with no gene match: 4. The CDR3 DNA sequence: TGTGCCAGCAGCGTGGGTAGCGGGGGTATTCAGTACTTC. Its protein product is CASSVGSGGIQYF.

The count of this clone is one. This chain links TRBV10-3 with TRBJ1-1, with TRBD1 matching over 9 bases. The V gene's germline CDR1 is ENHRY and CDR2 SYGVKD. The CDR3 runs 16 residues. Trimming at V came to 3 bases and at J to 6 bases, leaving 11 bases not matched to a gene. CDR3 nucleotides: TGTGCCATCAGTGATAGGGACAGGGTCGTTGGCGCTGAAGCTTTCTTT. Translation gives CAISDRDRVVGAEAFF.

The J gene is TRBJ1-5, the V gene TRBV6-5, with 9 bases identical to TRBD1. CDR1 is MNHEY, CDR2 SVGAGI, per germline. The CDR3 spans 16 residues. The ends lost 4 bases at V and 4 bases at J; junction bases unmatched: 8. CDR3 in amino acids: CASSSEGTGWNQPQHF. In DNA, the CDR3 is TGTGCCAGCAGTTCCGAAGGGACAGGGTGGAATCAGCCCCAGCATTTT.

The chain carries TRBV7-9 and TRBJ1-1; possibly TRBD1 for D (5 bases). Trimming took off 2 bases at V and 1 base at J, with 8 bases between the two ends. The CDR3 is 14 amino acids. Germline CDR1 reads SEHNR; CDR2 reads FQNEAQ (reference sequence). The CDR3 reads CASSLLTANTEAFF. CDR3 bases: TGTGCCAGCAGCTTATTGACAGCGAACACTGAAGCTTTCTTT.

In this sample, this clone turned up a few times. V usage is TRBV3-1 (or the pseudogene TRBV3-2) and J usage is TRBJ2-7; no clear D gene. Germline CDR1 is LGHDT and CDR2 is YNNKEL (reference sequence). The CDR3 consists of 11 residues. Trimming took off 0 bases at V and 4 bases at J, with 1 base between the two ends. CDR3 region: CASSQEYEQYF. In nucleotides, the CDR3 is TGTGCCAGCAGCCAAGAATACGAGCAGTACTTC.

This chain joins TRBV28 and TRBJ1-2; D is ambiguous. This CDR3 has 14 amino acids. CDR1 is MDHEN, CDR2 SYDVKM, per germline. V lost 8 bases to trimming and J lost 0 bases, with 13 bases between them. CDR3 coding DNA: TGTGCCAGCCTTGACTTTATTCCTAACTATGGCTACACCTTC. Translation gives CASLDFIPNYGYTF.

V and J are TRBV19 and TRBJ1-1; D gene ambiguous. V was clipped by 10 bases and J by 1 base, with 7 bases between them. Germline V gives CDR1 LNHDA, CDR2 SQIVND (reference sequence). This CDR3 region has 11 residues. Here the CDR3 reads CATLENTEAFF. CDR3 DNA: TGTGCCACCCTAGAGAACACTGAAGCTTTCTTT.

The gene calls are TRBV16 and TRBJ1-2; D remains unclear. With 0 bases removed from V and 8 bases from J, the gap between germline ends came to 4 bases. This CDR3 contains 11 residues. Germline V gene sequence: CDR1 KGHSY, CDR2 FQNENV. CDR3 DNA: TGTGCCAGCAGCCAATCGAGAGGCTACACCTTC. It encodes CASSQSRGYTF.

The chain carries TRBV5-1 and TRBJ1-3; D gene ambiguous. The CDR3 is 12 residues long. Germline values: CDR1 SGHRS, CDR2 YFSETQ. V shed 5 bases and J shed 8 bases, with 11 bases lying between them. The CDR3 DNA sequence: TGCGCCAGCAGGGACCCAAGTGACACCATATATTTT. Encoded protein: CASRDPSDTIYF.

The chain joins TRBV6-2 or TRBV6-3 to TRBJ1-3; a possible D gene is TRBD1 (5 bases). The CDR3 length is 17 residues. Germline CDR1 and CDR2: MNHEY and SVGEGT. V gave up 2 bases and J gave up 4 bases, with 18 bases separating them. DNA for the CDR3: TGTGCCAGCAGTTACCGGAATCCAGGGTTCGCGGGAAACACCATATATTTT. It codes for CASSYRNPGFAGNTIYF.

The rearrangement uses TRBV6-5 and TRBJ1-3; 9 positions agree with TRBD1. From germline, CDR1 is MNHEY and CDR2 SVGAGI. This CDR3 has 13 amino acids. CDR3 region: CAYTGGEGNTIYF. CDR3 bases: TGTGCGTATACAGGGGGCGAAGGAAACACCATATATTTT.

V is TRBV11-2 and J is TRBJ1-2, with TRBD1 identical over 7 bases. The CDR3 has 19 residues. Germline loops: CDR1 SGHAT, CDR2 FQNNGV. V shed 1 base, J shed 2 bases, and the junction held 16 bases outside the gene matches. This CDR3 is CASSLVGGNRGERNYGYTF. For the CDR3, the DNA is TGTGCCAGCAGCTTAGTTGGGGGAAACAGGGGAGAAAGAAACTATGGCTACACCTTC.

The chain links TRBV19 to TRBJ1-5; D is unclear. CDR3 length equals 14 residues. The V gene's germline CDR1 is LNHDA and CDR2 SQIVND (reference sequence). Deletions cut 3 bases from V and 3 bases from J, with 9 bases between. The CDR3, as DNA: TGTGCCAGTAGTATCGGTCAGGCCAATCAGCCCCAGCATTTT. Protein product: CASSIGQANQPQHF.